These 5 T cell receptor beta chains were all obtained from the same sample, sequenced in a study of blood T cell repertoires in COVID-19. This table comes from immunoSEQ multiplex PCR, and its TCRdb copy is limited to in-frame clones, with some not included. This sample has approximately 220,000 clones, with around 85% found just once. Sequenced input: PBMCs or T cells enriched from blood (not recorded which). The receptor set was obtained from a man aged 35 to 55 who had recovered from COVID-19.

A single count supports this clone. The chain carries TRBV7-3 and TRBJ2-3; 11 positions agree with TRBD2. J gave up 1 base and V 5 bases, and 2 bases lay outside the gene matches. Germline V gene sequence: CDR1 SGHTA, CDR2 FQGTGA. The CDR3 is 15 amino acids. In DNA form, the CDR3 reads TGTGCCAGCAGCCAGACTAGCGGGGGCACAGATACGCAGTATTTT. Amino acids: CASSQTSGGTDTQYF.

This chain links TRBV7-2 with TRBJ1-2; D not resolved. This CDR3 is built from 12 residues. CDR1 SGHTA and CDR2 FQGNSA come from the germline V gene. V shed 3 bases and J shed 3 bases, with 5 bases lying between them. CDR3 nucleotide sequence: TGTGCCAGCAGCTTCTCCTACTATGGCTACACCTTC. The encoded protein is CASSFSYYGYTF.

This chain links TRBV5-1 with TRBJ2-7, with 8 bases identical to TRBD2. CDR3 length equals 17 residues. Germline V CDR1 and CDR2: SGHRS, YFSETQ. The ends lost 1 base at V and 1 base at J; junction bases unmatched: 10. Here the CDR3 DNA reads TGCGCCAGCAGCTTGTATTCTAATGCGGGAGGTTCCTACGAGCAGTACTTC. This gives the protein CASSLYSNAGGSYEQYF.

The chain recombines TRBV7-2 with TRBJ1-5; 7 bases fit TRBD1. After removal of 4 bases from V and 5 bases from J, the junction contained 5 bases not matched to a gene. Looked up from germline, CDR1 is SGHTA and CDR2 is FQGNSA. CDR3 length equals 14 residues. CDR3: CASSYGRGYQPQHF. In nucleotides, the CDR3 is TGTGCCAGCAGCTACGGCAGGGGGTATCAGCCCCAGCATTTT.

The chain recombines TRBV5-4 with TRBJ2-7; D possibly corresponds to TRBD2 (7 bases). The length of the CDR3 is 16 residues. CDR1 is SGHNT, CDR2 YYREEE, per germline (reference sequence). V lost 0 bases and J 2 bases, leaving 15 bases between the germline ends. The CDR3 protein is CASSLANRGRAYEQYF. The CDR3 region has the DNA TGTGCCAGCAGCTTGGCCAATAGGGGGAGGGCCTACGAGCAGTACTTC.